The 21 T cell receptor beta chains presented below share a single source sample, sequenced in a study of blood T cell repertoires in COVID-19. The assay was immunoSEQ multiplex PCR, and TCRdb's table has in-frame clones only and misses some. The sample carries 200,000 to 250,000 clones, more than 80% recorded once. Specimen: PBMCs or T cells enriched from blood (not recorded which). These receptors were collected from a man aged 45-65 years who had been exposed to COVID-19.

The rearrangement uses TRBV2 and TRBJ2-1; D is unclear. Trimming shortened V by 6 bases and J by 5 bases, and 11 bases separated the two germline ends. Germline-derived CDR1 and CDR2 are SNHLY and FYNNEI. The CDR3 totals 13 residues. The CDR3 here is CASSALLNNEQFF. The CDR3 nucleotides are TGTGCCAGCAGCGCCTTACTGAACAATGAGCAGTTCTTC.

A single count supports this clone. The chain joins TRBV19 to TRBJ2-2; 10 nucleotides agree with TRBD2. The ends lost 5 bases at V and 7 bases at J; junction bases unmatched: 7. Germline assignment: CDR1 LNHDA and CDR2 SQIVND (reference sequence). This CDR3 region has 15 residues. The CDR3 region has the DNA TGTGCCAGTAGTCAAGCGGGAGGGCTCGGCGGGGAGCTGTTTTTT. This translates into CASSQAGGLGGELFF.

The chain has TRBV5-4 and TRBJ1-1, with D unresolved. CDR1 is SGHNT, CDR2 YYREEE, per germline (reference sequence). This CDR3 comprises 12 residues. Trimming pared 4 bases from V and 2 bases from J, leaving 6 bases between. CDR3 in DNA: TGTGCCAGCAGCCCCAGAAACACTGAAGCTTTCTTT. It is translated as CASSPRNTEAFF.

The V gene is TRBV7-3, the J gene TRBJ2-3; D is ambiguous. Germline-derived CDR1 and CDR2 are SGHTA and FQGTGA. V lost 5 bases and J lost 4, with 13 bases in between. The CDR3 sequence is 14 residues long. The CDR3 reads CASSIRAPPDTQYF. The CDR3 DNA reads TGTGCCAGCAGCATAAGAGCTCCGCCAGATACGCAGTATTTT.

In regard to this clone: This CDR3 is also generated by other DNA sequences in the sample. The chain employs TRBV9 and TRBJ1-1; D gene ambiguous. Trimming removed 0 bases from V and 5 bases from J, with 8 bases in between. This CDR3 comprises 13 residues. CDR1 is SGDLS, CDR2 YYNGEE, per germline. The CDR3 DNA reads as TGTGCCAGCAGCGTAGGGTCCGGGACTGAAGCTTTCTTT. This codes for CASSVGSGTEAFF.

The rearrangement links TRBV10-3 to TRBJ1-6; 8 nucleotides match TRBD1. The CDR3 has 17 residues. Germline CDR1 is ENHRY and CDR2 is SYGVKD. V shed 4 bases and J 1 base; nucleotides not matched to a gene: 6. The CDR3 reads CAISATGGGSYNSPLHF. The CDR3 nucleotides are TGTGCCATCAGTGCCACAGGGGGGGGTTCCTATAATTCACCCCTCCACTTT.

This chain uses TRBV9 with TRBJ1-2; no firm D call. CDR1 is SGDLS and CDR2 is YYNGEE in the germline V gene. The CDR3 consists of 14 residues. The germline V and J ends were trimmed by 2 bases and 2 bases, with 10 bases remaining between them. The CDR3 loop is CASSVSYSNYGYTF. The CDR3 DNA reads TGTGCCAGCAGCGTCTCCTACTCAAACTATGGCTACACCTTC.

The chain combines TRBV30 with TRBJ1-1; 7 bases fit TRBD1. The J segment lost 7 bases and the V segment lost 0 bases, leaving 8 bases of the junction unmatched. This CDR3 contains 14 residues. Germline CDR1 reads GTSNPN; CDR2 reads SVGIG (reference sequence). Here the CDR3 reads CAWSVPTGYSEAFF. The CDR3 DNA follows: TGTGCCTGGAGTGTACCGACAGGGTATAGTGAAGCTTTCTTT.

Ten or more counts support this clone. V usage is TRBV10-3 and J usage is TRBJ2-2, with D tentatively TRBD2 (5 bases). There are 14 residues in the CDR3. Per germline, CDR1 ENHRY and CDR2 SYGVKD. V lost 6 bases and J lost 4, with 12 bases in between. The CDR3 DNA follows: TGTGCCATCAGGAGGGAGACGGTCACCGGGGAGCTGTTTTTT. Amino acids: CAIRRETVTGELFF.

This clone was counted between two and nine times. This rearrangement joins TRBV12-3 or TRBV12-4 to TRBJ1-2, with D uncertain. The CDR3 is made up of 13 amino acids. The V end lost 4 bases, the J end lost 4 bases, and 10 bases lay between the germline ends. The CDR3 here is CASSSSRGYGYTF. The CDR3 coding sequence is TGTGCCAGCAGTTCTTCCCGAGGCTATGGCTACACCTTC.

This clone was counted a few times. The chain uses TRBV3-1 (or the pseudogene TRBV3-2) and TRBJ2-7, with D perhaps TRBD2 (6 bases). With 0 bases removed from V and 1 base from J, the gap between germline ends came to 19 bases. CDR3 size: 18 residues. CDR1 is LGHDT, CDR2 YNNKEL, per germline (reference sequence). DNA for the CDR3: TGTGCCAGCAGCCAAGAACGAGGGCGGGGCCACCTATCCTACGAGCAGTACTTC. This translates into CASSQERGRGHLSYEQYF.

This rearrangement joins TRBV5-1 to TRBJ2-3, with a tentative D call TRBD1 (6 bases). Between the trimmed V and J ends, which lost 6 bases and 0 bases, there was a span of 14 bases. The CDR3 consists of 15 residues. Germline V gene data show CDR1 as SGHRS and CDR2 as YFSETQ. The CDR3 DNA sequence: TGCGCCAGCACCCTCGGACAGCTCAGCACAGATACGCAGTATTTT. Its protein is CASTLGQLSTDTQYF.

The chain carries TRBV11-2 and TRBJ1-2; TRBD1 agrees at 11 bases. Losses at the gene ends were 4 bases for V and 3 bases for J; bases not matched to a gene: 13. This CDR3 has 18 amino acids. From germline, CDR1 is SGHAT and CDR2 FQNNGV. The CDR3 is CASSSVGDRGIRHYGYTF. In nucleotides, the CDR3 is TGTGCCAGCAGCTCCGTGGGGGACAGGGGGATTCGCCACTATGGCTACACCTTC.

V gene TRBV3-1 (or the pseudogene TRBV3-2) combines with J gene TRBJ1-5, with D perhaps TRBD1 (6 bases). CDR1 and CDR2 from the germline V gene are LGHDT and YNNKEL (reference sequence). Between the trimmed V and J ends, which lost 4 bases and 3 bases, there was a span of 19 bases. This CDR3 spans 17 amino acids. The CDR3 loop reads CASSPGGGGLTNQPQHF. In nucleotides, the CDR3 is TGTGCCAGCAGCCCGGGAGGGGGGGGCCTTACCAATCAGCCCCAGCATTTT.

The rearrangement uses TRBV11-2 and TRBJ2-7, with D uncertain. Germline CDR1 is SGHAT and CDR2 is FQNNGV. Trimming pared 5 bases from V and 2 bases from J, leaving 16 bases between. The CDR3 extends over 15 amino acids. CDR3 amino acids: CASSPNSAGTYEQYV. As DNA, the CDR3 is TGTGCCAGCAGCCCTAACAGTGCAGGTACCTACGAGCAGTACGTC.

V is TRBV28 and J is TRBJ1-6, with TRBD1 matching 9 bases. Germline CDR1 MDHEN, CDR2 SYDVKM. The CDR3 totals 15 residues. V lost 6 bases to trimming and J lost 10 bases; unmatched junction nucleotides: 10. CDR3 nucleotides: TGTGCCAGCAGCCTCTCGGACAGGGGCCAATCACCCCTCCACTTT. Its protein product is CASSLSDRGQSPLHF.

The V gene is TRBV19, the J gene TRBJ1-2; possibly TRBD1 for D (6 bases). From germline, CDR1 is LNHDA and CDR2 SQIVND (reference sequence). CDR3 size: 13 residues. The V end lost 2 bases, the J end lost 8 bases, and 12 bases lay between the germline ends. The CDR3 DNA is TGTGCCAGTAGTATATGGGCAGGGGCCGGCTACACCTTC. Protein: CASSIWAGAGYTF.

The chain has TRBV5-1 and TRBJ2-7; TRBD2 aligns across 10 bases. The CDR3 is 17 residues long. Looked up from germline, CDR1 is SGHRS and CDR2 is YFSETQ. V shed 4 bases, J shed 7 bases, and the junction held 17 bases outside the gene matches. CDR3 loop: CASSQLAASGGLGEQYF. The CDR3, as DNA: TGCGCCAGCAGCCAACTTGCGGCTAGCGGGGGCCTCGGGGAGCAGTACTTC.

The V and J genes are TRBV28 and TRBJ1-2, with D possibly TRBD1 on 5 matching bases. Germline CDR1 MDHEN, CDR2 SYDVKM. V was cut by 5 bases and J by 5 bases, with 15 bases left in between. This CDR3 is built from 14 residues. The CDR3 reads CASSLAAGVYGYTF. In DNA form, the CDR3 reads TGTGCCAGCAGTCTCGCCGCGGGGGTTTATGGCTACACCTTC.

This clone was picked up one time. The genes are TRBV7-2 and TRBJ2-1; 7 bases fit TRBD2. The CDR3 is 13 amino acids. CDR1 SGHTA and CDR2 FQGNSA come from the germline V gene. J was trimmed by 7 bases and V by 3 bases; bases with no gene match: 3. The CDR3 DNA sequence: TGTGCCAGCAGCTTCCGAGCGGGGAATGAGCAGTTCTTC. Its protein product is CASSFRAGNEQFF.

The J gene is TRBJ2-7, the V gene TRBV7-2; 12 bases fit TRBD2. Germline V gene sequence: CDR1 SGHTA, CDR2 FQGNSA. CDR3 length: 17 amino acids. The V and J ends lost 5 bases and 4 bases, in that order; junction bases with no gene match: 12. The CDR3 DNA reads as TGTGCCAGCAGCCCCGCTAGCGGGGGGGCAATGCGGTACGAGCAGTACTTC. This encodes CASSPASGGAMRYEQYF.